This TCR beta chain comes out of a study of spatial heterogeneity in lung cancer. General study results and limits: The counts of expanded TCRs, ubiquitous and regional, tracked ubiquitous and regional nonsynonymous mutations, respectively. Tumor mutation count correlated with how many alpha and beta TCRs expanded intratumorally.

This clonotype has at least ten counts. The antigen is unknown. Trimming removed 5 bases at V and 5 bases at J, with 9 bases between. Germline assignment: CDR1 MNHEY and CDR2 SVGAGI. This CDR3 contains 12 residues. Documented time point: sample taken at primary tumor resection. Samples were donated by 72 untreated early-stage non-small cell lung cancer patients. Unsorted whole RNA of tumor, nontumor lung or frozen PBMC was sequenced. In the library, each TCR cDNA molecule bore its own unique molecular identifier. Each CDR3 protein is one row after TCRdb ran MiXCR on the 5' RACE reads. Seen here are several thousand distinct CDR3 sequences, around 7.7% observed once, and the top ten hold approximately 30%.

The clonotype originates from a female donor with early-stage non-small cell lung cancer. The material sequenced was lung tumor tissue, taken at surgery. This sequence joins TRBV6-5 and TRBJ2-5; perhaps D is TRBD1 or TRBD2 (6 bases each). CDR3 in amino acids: CASSRGAETQYF. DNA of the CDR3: TGTGCCAGCAGTAGGGGGGCGGAGACCCAGTACTTC.